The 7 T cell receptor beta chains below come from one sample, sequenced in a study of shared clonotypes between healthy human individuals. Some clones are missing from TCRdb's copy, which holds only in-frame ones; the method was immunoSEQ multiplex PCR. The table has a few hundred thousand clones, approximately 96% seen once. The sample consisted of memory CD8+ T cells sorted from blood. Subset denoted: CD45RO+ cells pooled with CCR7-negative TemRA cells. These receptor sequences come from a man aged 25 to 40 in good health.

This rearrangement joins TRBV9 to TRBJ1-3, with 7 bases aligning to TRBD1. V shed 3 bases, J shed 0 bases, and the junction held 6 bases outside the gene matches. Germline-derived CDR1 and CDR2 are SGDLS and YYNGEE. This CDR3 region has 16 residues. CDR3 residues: CASSDPRDSSGNTIYF. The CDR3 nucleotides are TGTGCCAGCAGCGACCCGCGGGACAGCTCTGGAAACACCATATATTTT.

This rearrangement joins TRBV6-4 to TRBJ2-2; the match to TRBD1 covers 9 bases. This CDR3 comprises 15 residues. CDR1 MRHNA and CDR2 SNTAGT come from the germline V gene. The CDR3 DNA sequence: TGTGAGAATAAACTAACAGGGGGCTCGGCCGGGGAGCTGTTTTTT. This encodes CENKLTGGSAGELFF.

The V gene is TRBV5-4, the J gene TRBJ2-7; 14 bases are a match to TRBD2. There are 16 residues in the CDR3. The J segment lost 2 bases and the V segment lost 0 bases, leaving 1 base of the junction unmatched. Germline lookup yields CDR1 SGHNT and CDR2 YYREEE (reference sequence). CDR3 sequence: CASSLGLAGGAYEQYF. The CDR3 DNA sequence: TGTGCCAGCAGCTTGGGACTAGCGGGAGGGGCCTACGAGCAGTACTTC.

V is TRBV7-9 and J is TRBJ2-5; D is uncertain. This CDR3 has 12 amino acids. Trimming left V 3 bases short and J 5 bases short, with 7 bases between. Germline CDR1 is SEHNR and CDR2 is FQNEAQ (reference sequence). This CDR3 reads CASSFLGETQYF. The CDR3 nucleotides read TGTGCCAGCAGCTTCTTAGGGGAGACCCAGTACTTC.

CDR3 residues: CASTIQGGNQPQHF. In DNA, the CDR3 is TGTGCCAGCACCATTCAAGGGGGCAATCAGCCCCAGCATTTT. This chain uses TRBV28 with TRBJ1-5; possible D gene TRBD1, 5 bases. The germline CDR1 and CDR2 sequences are MDHEN and SYDVKM. CDR3 length: 14 residues. V lost 7 bases and J 2 bases, leaving 12 bases between the germline ends.

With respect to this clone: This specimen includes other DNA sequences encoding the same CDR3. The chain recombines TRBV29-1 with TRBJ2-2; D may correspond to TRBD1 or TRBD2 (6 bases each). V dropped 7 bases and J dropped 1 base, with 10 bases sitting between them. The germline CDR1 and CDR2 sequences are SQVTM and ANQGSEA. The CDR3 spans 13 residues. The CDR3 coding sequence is TGCAGCGGGGGGCGGGAGAACACCGGGGAGCTGTTTTTT. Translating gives CSGGRENTGELFF.

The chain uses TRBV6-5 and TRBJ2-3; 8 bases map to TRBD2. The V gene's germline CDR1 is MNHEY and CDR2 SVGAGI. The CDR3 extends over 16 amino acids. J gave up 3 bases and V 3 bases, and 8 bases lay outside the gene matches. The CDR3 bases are TGTGCCAGCAGTTATACTAGCGGAGGAGGGACAGATACGCAGTATTTT. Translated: CASSYTSGGGTDTQYF.